This T cell receptor (beta chain) originates from a study of long-term antiretroviral therapy in people with HIV. Researchers ran immunoSEQ v3.0 at survey level. Produced via immunoSEQ multiplex PCR; TCRdb's table is partial and in-frame only. The sample has 30,000 or so clones, about 85% seen once; the top ten hold about 8.6%. The germline V gene encodes CDR1 DFQATT and CDR2 SNEGSKA (reference sequence). Trimming pared 0 bases from V and 9 bases from J, leaving 6 bases between. The CDR3 loop spans 11 amino acids. Sequences were derived from unsorted PBMCs, sampled 3 years after starting antiretroviral therapy. The chain carries TRBV20-1 and TRBJ2-1; no definite D call. This TCR derives from a man aged 35-49 years with HIV. CDR3 amino acids: CSAREWSEQFF. In nucleotides, the CDR3 is TGCAGTGCTAGAGAGTGGAGTGAGCAGTTCTTC.